This passage covers 2 T cell receptor beta chains from one sample sequenced in a study of shared clonotypes between healthy human individuals. Produced via immunoSEQ multiplex PCR; TCRdb's table is partial and in-frame only. The sample has millions of clones, 90% to 95% seen once. Source material: naive CD4+ T cells sorted from blood. Specified subset: CD45RA+ positively selected. The origin of the receptors is a man aged 18-30 years in good health.

With regard to this clone: This specimen includes other DNA sequences encoding the same CDR3. The chain carries TRBV6-5 and TRBJ2-7; 9 bases align to TRBD1. The CDR3 consists of 15 residues. V shed 2 bases and J 0 bases; nucleotides not matched to a gene: 2. The germline gives CDR1 MNHEY, CDR2 SVGAGI. The CDR3 here is CASSYRGQGSYEQYF. CDR3 nucleotide sequence: TGTGCCAGCAGTTACCGGGGACAGGGCTCCTACGAGCAGTACTTC.

This clone showed up many times. This chain uses TRBV6-1 with TRBJ1-6; 7 bases are shared with TRBD1. Germline loops: CDR1 MNHNS, CDR2 SASEGT. The CDR3 has 18 residues. V was clipped by 2 bases and J by 5 bases; unmatched bases: 12. The CDR3 nucleotides are TGTGCCAGCAGTGAATATATCCTTGTCGGACAGGATAATTCACCCCTCCACTTT. This translates into CASSEYILVGQDNSPLHF.